This T cell receptor beta chain was captured by sequencing in a study of molecular identifiers for immune sequencing clone quantification. In this sample, this clonotype turned up many times. V trimming: 6 bases; J trimming: 6 bases; junction bases outside the gene matches: 21. From germline, CDR1 is MDHEN and CDR2 SYDVKM. This CDR3 has 18 amino acids. TCRdb fed the PCR reads into MiXCR, producing one record per CDR3 protein. Of some 96,000 distinct CDR3 sequences listed, roughly 26% are singletons. V usage is TRBV28 and J usage is TRBJ2-3, with 7 nucleotides matching TRBD2. This TCR derives from a human donor in good health. Some libraries in this study had Jurkat cell RNA spiked in. The sequenced sample consisted of naive CD8+ T cells from blood, with Jurkat cell RNA spiked in. Subset here: FACS-sorted CD8+CD4-CCR7+CD45RA+ naive T cells. The CDR3 bases are TGTGCCAGCAGAAGTAGCTACGGTGCGGGAGTCTCGGGGGATACGCAGTATTTT. It codes for CASRSSYGAGVSGDTQYF.